One sample yielded the 5 T cell receptor beta chains listed below, sequenced in a study of CD8 T cells in Susac syndrome. Random hexamers were used to reverse transcribe the RNA input (roughly 0.5 to 1 ug). TCRdb analysed the immunoSEQ multiplex PCR reads with MiXCR anew, one entry per CDR3 protein. The sample contains 150,000 to 200,000 distinct CDR3 sequences, approximately 93% of which appear only once. Sequencing input: CD4+ T cells from PBMCs. These receptors were obtained from a human donor with multiple sclerosis.

The chain employs TRBV19 and TRBJ1-4, with 11 positions matching TRBD1. Looked up from germline, CDR1 is LNHDA and CDR2 is SQIVND (reference sequence). V lost 3 bases and J lost 7; bases outside the gene matches: 4. This CDR3 spans 15 amino acids. CDR3 sequence (DNA): TGTGCCAGTAGTATGGACAGGGGGCGCGGTGAAAAACTGTTTTTT. Protein product: CASSMDRGRGEKLFF.

The chain recombines TRBV28 with TRBJ1-1; D might be TRBD1 (5 bases). The V end was cut by 2 bases, the J end by 10 bases, with 14 bases between. The V gene's germline CDR1 is MDHEN and CDR2 SYDVKM. CDR3 length: 13 residues. CDR3 bases: TGTGCCAGCAGTTTAGTAGCGGGACGGGGAGCTTTCTTT. As protein: CASSLVAGRGAFF.

The chain carries TRBV4-2 and TRBJ2-5; D ambiguous. The CDR3 length is 14 residues. V lost 0 bases to trimming and J lost 1 base, with 6 bases between them. In germline, CDR1 is LGHNA, CDR2 YNFKEQ. The CDR3 protein is CASSQDTAQETQYF. CDR3 sequence (DNA): TGTGCCAGCAGCCAAGATACTGCCCAAGAGACCCAGTACTTC.

CDR3 sequence: CASSLSNNNEQFF. Written as DNA, the CDR3 is TGTGCCAGCAGTTTATCTAACAACAATGAGCAGTTCTTC. The rearrangement joins TRBV12-3 or TRBV12-4 to TRBJ2-1; D remains unclear. The ends were cut back, 2 bases at V and 5 bases at J, with 7 bases in the middle. The CDR3 contains 13 residues.

V and J are TRBV20-1 and TRBJ2-7; TRBD2 is a possible D gene (6 bases). V dropped 0 bases and J dropped 11 bases, with 11 bases sitting between them. The CDR3 extends over 11 amino acids. Germline assignment: CDR1 DFQATT and CDR2 SNEGSKA (reference sequence). This CDR3 reads CSARDRRAEYF. The DNA for the CDR3 is TGCAGTGCTAGAGATAGGAGGGCGGAGTACTTC.